The clone carrying this T cell receptor (beta chain) was recorded many times. Its antigen is undetermined. The data derive from a study of Graves' ophthalmopathy and Graves' hyperthyroidism. Findings and limits, study-wide: Most thyroid clonotypes expanded beyond 0.001 frequency were also found in blood.

This CDR3 has 14 residues. Germline CDR1 is SGHAT and CDR2 is FQNNGV. V was trimmed by 5 bases and J by 1 base, leaving 12 bases between them. None of the included patients had other autoimmune diseases, uncontrolled infections, pregnancy or lactation, as these led to exclusion. Using RNA transcripts, the TCR beta CDR3 regions were amplified. The library came from an HTBI-primed first-round RT-PCR and a second-round multiplex PCR. MiXCR was run by TCRdb on the multiplex PCR reads, yielding one entry per CDR3 protein. The data contain roughly 350,000 distinct CDR3 sequences, approximately 17% of them singletons.

The TCR comes from an adult woman with stable Graves' hyperthyroidism. This chain connects TRBV11-2 to TRBJ2-7, with D possibly being TRBD1 (6 bases). The specimen was peripheral blood. CDR3 DNA sequence: TGTGCCAGCAGCCGCGGACAGCCGTCCTACGAGCAGTACTTC. It is translated as CASSRGQPSYEQYF.